This TCR beta chain was identified in a study of blood T cell repertoires in COVID-19. In the study's own analysis: Estimates of nucleated cell counts were drawn from the amplification of reference gene primers. The assay was immunoSEQ multiplex PCR, and TCRdb's table has in-frame clones only and misses some. D and trimming come from the DNA, and the V and J calls and clone size come from that table. The sample gives under 110,000 clones, 85% of which show up once; approximately 1.8% is in the top ten. This receptor was identified in a woman aged 70-85 years with active or convalescent COVID-19. Sequenced sample: peripheral blood.

In nucleotides, the CDR3 is TGTGCCAGCACTCCGACAGGGGTGAACACTGAAGCTTTCTTT. Its translation: CASTPTGVNTEAFF. V gene TRBV25-1 combines with J gene TRBJ1-1; 8 nucleotides agree with TRBD1. This CDR3 contains 14 residues. V lost 7 bases, J lost 0 bases, and 4 bases stayed unmatched. Per germline, CDR1 MGHDK and CDR2 SYGVNS.